The next 15 T cell receptor beta chains were all read from a single sample in a study of a mutant IDH1 vaccine in newly diagnosed glioma. Measured with immunoSEQ multiplex PCR; TCRdb has only the in-frame clones, and not every one. The sample contains 50,000 or so clones, 84% of which appear only once. Time point noted: week 5, during vaccination. Doses of 300 ug of mutant IDH1 20-mer peptide were given with topical imiquimod. The antigens these receptors bind are not known. The material was PBMCs, obtained from a glioma patient whose treatment included an IDH1 peptide vaccine. These TCRs come from a woman between 45 and 65 years old with glioma.

The genes are TRBV28 and TRBJ2-7, with D perhaps matching TRBD1 (8 bases). Germline loops: CDR1 MDHEN, CDR2 SYDVKM. The CDR3 sequence is 14 residues long. Trimming left V 5 bases short and J 4 bases short, with 15 bases between. For the CDR3, the DNA is TGTGCCAGCAGTATCGGACAGGGAGGGTACGAGCAGTACTTC. Translated, it gives CASSIGQGGYEQYF.

This sequence joins TRBV5-6 and TRBJ1-2, with D possibly TRBD1 on 5 matching bases. Trimming pared 3 bases from V and 7 bases from J, leaving 22 bases between. This CDR3 is 16 amino acids long. Germline lookup yields CDR1 SGHDT and CDR2 YYEEEE. The CDR3 coding sequence is TGTGCCAGCAGCTCAAAGACGGGATGGGGGTTCGGTGGCTACACCTTC. Protein: CASSSKTGWGFGGYTF.

The V and J genes are TRBV12-5 and TRBJ1-1, with TRBD1 as a possible D gene (5 bases). This CDR3 region has 15 residues. CDR1 LGHNT and CDR2 FRNRAP come from the germline V gene. With 5 bases removed from V and 4 bases from J, the gap between germline ends came to 17 bases. CDR3 nucleotide sequence: TGTGCTAGTGGTCCCCGGGGGGGTCAGGTCACTGAAGCTTTCTTT. Protein: CASGPRGGQVTEAFF. Full variable domain (remainder filled in from reference TRBV12-5 and TRBJ1-1): DARVTQTPRHKVTEMGQEVTMRCQPILGHNTVFWYRQTMMQGLELLAYFRNRAPLDDSGMPKDRFSAEMPDATLATLKIQPSEPRDSAVYFCASGPRGGQVTEAFFGQGTRLTVV.

This rearrangement joins TRBV7-6 to TRBJ1-1, with D possibly TRBD1 on 6 matching bases. Trimming took 6 bases from V and 1 from J, leaving 9 bases between them. The CDR3 is 13 amino acids. CDR1 is SGHVS and CDR2 is FNYEAQ in the germline V gene. The CDR3 here is CASRRQENTEAFF. CDR3 DNA: TGTGCCAGCAGACGACAGGAGAACACTGAAGCTTTCTTT.

CDR3 sequence: CASSSWNNEQFF. DNA for the CDR3: TGTGCCAGCAGCTCTTGGAACAATGAGCAGTTCTTC. The genes are TRBV5-4 and TRBJ2-1; D gene ambiguous. V was trimmed by 3 bases and J by 5 bases, leaving 6 bases between them. This CDR3 has 12 amino acids. Germline V gives CDR1 SGHNT, CDR2 YYREEE (reference sequence).

This chain connects TRBV30 to TRBJ2-3; the D is unclear. Germline V CDR1 and CDR2: GTSNPN, SVGIG (reference sequence). V was cut by 0 bases and J by 4 bases, with 11 bases left in between. The CDR3 length is 14 residues. The CDR3 DNA is TGTGCCTGGAGTGTGGGCGGCTCGGCAGATACGCAGTATTTT. Amino acid sequence: CAWSVGGSADTQYF.

This rearrangement joins TRBV2 to TRBJ2-2; the match to TRBD1 covers 12 bases. This CDR3 comprises 16 residues. J gave up 1 base and V 8 bases, and 5 bases lay outside the gene matches. The V gene's germline CDR1 is SNHLY and CDR2 FYNNEI. CDR3 sequence reads: CASGGQGARNTGELFF. In DNA, the CDR3 is TGTGCCAGCGGGGGACAGGGGGCGCGGAACACCGGGGAGCTGTTTTTT.

This chain joins TRBV5-6 and TRBJ2-6; no reliable D call. This CDR3 spans 15 amino acids. Trimming shortened V by 4 bases and J by 2 bases, and 10 bases separated the two germline ends. Germline V lookup: CDR1 SGHDT, CDR2 YYEEEE. CDR3 loop: CASSLGRAGANVLTF. CDR3 DNA: TGTGCCAGCAGCCTCGGTAGGGCTGGGGCCAACGTCCTGACTTTC.

The chain employs TRBV7-8 and TRBJ1-1, with D unclear. Per the germline V gene, CDR1 is SGHVS and CDR2 is FQNEAQ. This CDR3 has 15 residues. Trimming removed 1 base from V and 0 bases from J, with 9 bases in between. The CDR3 nucleotides read TGTGCCAGCAGCTTAGGGGCGCGAATGAACACTGAAGCTTTCTTT. Encoded protein: CASSLGARMNTEAFF. Based on the CDR3 plus reference TRBV7-8 and TRBJ1-1, the full variable domain is GAGVSQSPRYKVAKRGQDVALRCDPISGHVSLFWYQQALGQGPEFLTYFQNEAQLDKSGLPSDRFFAERPEGSVSTLKIQRTQQEDSAVYLCASSLGARMNTEAFFGQGTRLTVV.

The V call is TRBV4-3, the J call TRBJ1-1; tentatively, D is TRBD1 (5 bases). Trimming removed 1 base at V and 4 bases at J, with 10 bases between. Germline CDR1 reads LGHNA; CDR2 reads YSLEER. This CDR3 comprises 14 residues. The CDR3 bases are TGCGCCAGCAGCCAAGTCCAGGGAGCCACTGAAGCTTTCTTT. Translating gives CASSQVQGATEAFF.

This sequence joins TRBV5-4 and TRBJ1-6; D gene ambiguous. The germline CDR1 and CDR2 sequences are SGHNT and YYREEE (reference sequence). The CDR3 length is 14 residues. Trimming removed 4 bases at V and 9 bases at J, with 14 bases between. The CDR3 region has the DNA TGTGCCAGCAGCGAAACACGTACCCTTTCACCCCTCCACTTT. Its protein is CASSETRTLSPLHF.

The chain links TRBV6-5 to TRBJ1-1, with D possibly TRBD1 on 5 matching bases. The V gene lost 9 bases and the J gene lost 1 base, with 12 bases spanning the gap. The CDR3 contains 13 residues. Germline V CDR1 and CDR2: MNHEY, SVGAGI. DNA for the CDR3: TGTGCCAGTACCCGGGGGAAGAACACTGAAGCTTTCTTT. Translation gives CASTRGKNTEAFF.

This clone has only one observation. The J gene is TRBJ2-2, the V gene TRBV9; D is possibly TRBD1 (5 bases). The CDR3 loop spans 16 amino acids. The V end was cut by 0 bases, the J end by 4 bases, with 13 bases between. Germline CDR1 reads SGDLS; CDR2 reads YYNGEE. The CDR3 DNA follows: TGTGCCAGCAGCGTAGGGTGGCAGGGTGGCACCGGGGAGCTGTTTTTT. Its protein product is CASSVGWQGGTGELFF.

This rearrangement joins TRBV7-9 to TRBJ2-1; D might be TRBD1 or TRBD2, each matching 5 bases. This CDR3 has 17 amino acids. Trimming cost V 2 bases and J 6 bases, with 20 bases left between them. Per the germline V gene, CDR1 is SEHNR and CDR2 is FQNEAQ (reference sequence). The CDR3 bases are TGTGCCAGCAGCTTATATCGAGGGGACGCTTCCCCCAATGAGCAGTTCTTC. Its translation is CASSLYRGDASPNEQFF. The variable domain in full, with the rest retrieved from reference TRBV7-9 and TRBJ2-1, is DTGVSQNPRHKITKRGQNVTFRCDPISEHNRLYWYRQTLGQGPEFLTYFQNEAQLEKSRLLSDRFSAERPKGSFSTLEIQRTEQGDSAMYLCASSLYRGDASPNEQFFGPGTRLTVL.

CDR3 sequence (DNA): TGTGCCAGCTCCGAGGGACCCTACGAGCAGTACTTC. Its protein product is CASSEGPYEQYF. J is TRBJ2-7 and V is TRBV28; D possibly matches TRBD1 or TRBD2 (5 bases each). This CDR3 spans 12 amino acids. Germline-derived CDR1 and CDR2 are MDHEN and SYDVKM. V was cut by 8 bases and J by 2 bases, with 10 bases left in between.